There are many counts of the clone carrying this T cell receptor (beta chain). What it binds is not known. This CDR3 has 13 amino acids. Germline lookup yields CDR1 ENHRY and CDR2 SYGVKD. V was trimmed by 3 bases and J by 2 bases, leaving 7 bases between them. The sample belongs to a study of T cells in Graves' hyperthyroidism and ophthalmopathy. Study-level findings and limits: Most thyroid clonotypes expanded above 0.001 were also detected in blood.

The CDR3 regions of TCR beta were amplified from RNA transcripts. The study used the HTBI primer set for a first-round RT-PCR of the TCR CDR3. TCRdb re-analysed the multiplex PCR reads in MiXCR, keeping a single row per CDR3 protein. The sample lists approximately 700,000 distinct CDR3 sequences; just under 45% were seen once. The origin of this receptor is an adult man with Graves' disease, either hyperthyroidism or ophthalmopathy (not recorded which). The sequenced material came from peripheral blood or thyroid tissue (not recorded which). The chain employs TRBV10-3 and TRBJ1-1; D uncertain. This CDR3 is CAISETINTEAFF. The CDR3, as DNA: TGTGCCATCAGTGAAACTATTAACACTGAAGCTTTCTTT.